This T cell receptor beta chain was observed in a study of T cells in Graves' hyperthyroidism and ophthalmopathy. The CDR3 contains 12 residues. In germline, CDR1 is DFQATT, CDR2 SNEGSKA (reference sequence). The definition of stable Graves' hyperthyroidism was no ophthalmopathy progression within 18 months. RNA transcripts were the template for amplifying TCR beta CDR3 regions. During a first-round RT-PCR of the TCR CDR3, the HTBI primer set was used. TCRdb re-called the multiplex PCR reads through MiXCR, storing one row per CDR3 protein. The sample shows 500,000 to 600,000 distinct CDR3 sequences, about a sixth of them seen only once. This clonotype has at least ten counts.

The TCR comes from a woman aged 18-29 years with Graves' hyperthyroidism. Source material: blood. The chain is built from TRBV20-1 and TRBJ2-1, with TRBD2 as a possible D gene (5 bases). The DNA for the CDR3 is TGCAGAGGAGGACCAAGCTACAATGAGCAGTTCTTC. Translated, it gives CRGGPSYNEQFF.